These 12 T cell receptor beta chains came from one sample sequenced in a study of blood T cell repertoires in COVID-19. Using immunoSEQ multiplex PCR, the repertoire was profiled, and TCRdb retains in-frame clones only, with some absent. The sample has under 200,000 clones, approximately 83% seen once; the top ten hold about an eighth. Sequencing input: peripheral blood. Every receptor here comes from a man in his sixties or seventies who had recovered from COVID-19.

The V gene is TRBV28, the J gene TRBJ2-7; TRBD1 matches 9 bases. The CDR3 contains 14 residues. With V trimmed by 3 bases and J by 5 bases, 5 bases remained unmatched. The germline CDR1 and CDR2 sequences are MDHEN and SYDVKM. This CDR3 is CASSLGQGYHEQYF. The CDR3 nucleotides read TGTGCCAGCAGTTTGGGACAGGGATACCACGAGCAGTACTTC.

V is TRBV4-2 and J is TRBJ2-7, with TRBD1 matching 8 bases. CDR3 length: 15 amino acids. Trimming cost V 0 bases and J 8 bases; bases outside gene matches: 9. Looked up from germline, CDR1 is LGHNA and CDR2 is YNFKEQ. CDR3 DNA: TGTGCCAGCAGCCAAGATCTTCTCGGACAGGGTCAGCAGTACTTC. This gives the protein CASSQDLLGQGQQYF.

The chain links TRBV6-1 to TRBJ2-2, with 11 bases lining up with TRBD1. V shed 1 base and J 4 bases; nucleotides not matched to a gene: 8. Germline V gene lookup returns CDR1 MNHNS and CDR2 SASEGT. There are 18 residues in the CDR3. CDR3 loop: CASSEVWTGGLGTGELFF. Written as DNA, the CDR3 is TGTGCCAGCAGTGAAGTGTGGACAGGGGGCCTGGGCACCGGGGAGCTGTTTTTT.

The chain links TRBV3-1 (or the pseudogene TRBV3-2) to TRBJ2-7, with 8 bases fitting TRBD2. V trimming: 4 bases; J trimming: 3 bases; junction bases outside the gene matches: 5. Germline V gene data show CDR1 as LGHDT and CDR2 as YNNKEL (reference sequence). The CDR3 covers 14 residues. The CDR3 region is CASSLSGILYEQYF. CDR3 DNA: TGTGCCAGCAGCCTTAGCGGGATCCTCTACGAGCAGTACTTC.

This clone has a handful of counts. The chain combines TRBV25-1 with TRBJ1-2; D unresolved. The CDR3 covers 16 residues. The V end lost 3 bases, the J end lost 4 bases, and 18 bases lay between the germline ends. Germline V gives CDR1 MGHDK, CDR2 SYGVNS. CDR3 residues: CASSDAREALTYGYTF. CDR3 in DNA: TGTGCCAGCAGTGACGCCCGGGAGGCGCTGACCTATGGCTACACCTTC.

The J gene is TRBJ1-1, the V gene TRBV4-3; TRBD1 agrees at 7 bases. J gave up 1 base and V 0 bases, and 2 bases lay outside the gene matches. Per germline, CDR1 LGHNA and CDR2 YSLEER. This CDR3 has 15 amino acids. CDR3 protein: CASSQDSGGNTEAFF. DNA of the CDR3: TGCGCCAGCAGCCAAGATTCAGGGGGGAACACTGAAGCTTTCTTT.

The chain links TRBV10-3 to TRBJ2-2, with D unresolved. The CDR3 has 15 residues. V gave up 0 bases and J gave up 8 bases, with 13 bases separating them. The germline V gene has CDR1 ENHRY and CDR2 SYGVKD. This chain's CDR3 is CAISESVGATGELFF. The CDR3 DNA reads TGTGCCATCAGTGAGTCAGTAGGAGCGACTGGGGAGCTGTTTTTT.

The V and J genes are TRBV5-5 and TRBJ1-5; perhaps TRBD1 as D (5 bases). Germline V lookup: CDR1 SGHKS, CDR2 YYEKEE (reference sequence). V was clipped by 4 bases and J by 6 bases, with 17 bases between them. CDR3 length: 15 amino acids. The CDR3 spells CASSAGEGRGQPQHF. CDR3 sequence (DNA): TGTGCCAGCAGCGCGGGGGAGGGTAGAGGTCAGCCCCAGCATTTT.

This chain links TRBV6-2 or TRBV6-3 with TRBJ2-7, with 9 bases lining up with TRBD1. Germline V gene sequence: CDR1 MNHEY, CDR2 SVGEGT. This CDR3 contains 14 residues. V shed 5 bases, J shed 7 bases, and the junction held 9 bases outside the gene matches. The chain's CDR3 is CASSKYRGLGEQYF. DNA for the CDR3: TGTGCCAGCAGTAAGTACAGGGGGCTCGGGGAGCAGTACTTC.

The chain recombines TRBV6-5 with TRBJ2-3, with D maybe TRBD1 (5 bases). Germline V gene lookup returns CDR1 MNHEY and CDR2 SVGAGI. The CDR3 sequence is 12 residues long. V was shortened by 5 bases and J by 6 bases, with 9 bases between the two germline ends. Here the CDR3 DNA reads TGTGCCAGCAGTCCCCCAGGGGATACGCAGTATTTT. As protein: CASSPPGDTQYF.

This clone occurred once. The V gene is TRBV18, the J gene TRBJ2-7; D unresolved. Trimming took off 3 bases at V and 0 bases at J, with 6 bases between the two ends. The V gene's germline CDR1 is KGHSH and CDR2 LQKENI. CDR3 length: 13 residues. CDR3 protein: CASSPGISYEQYF. The CDR3 DNA sequence: TGTGCCAGCTCACCGGGCATCTCCTACGAGCAGTACTTC.

V usage is TRBV9 and J usage is TRBJ1-1; D unresolved. Deletions cut 2 bases from V and 0 bases from J, with 8 bases between. The germline CDR1 and CDR2 sequences are SGDLS and YYNGEE. The CDR3 totals 14 residues. The CDR3 nucleotides are TGTGCCAGCAGCGTGGGCGCTTTGAACACTGAAGCTTTCTTT. Translating gives CASSVGALNTEAFF.